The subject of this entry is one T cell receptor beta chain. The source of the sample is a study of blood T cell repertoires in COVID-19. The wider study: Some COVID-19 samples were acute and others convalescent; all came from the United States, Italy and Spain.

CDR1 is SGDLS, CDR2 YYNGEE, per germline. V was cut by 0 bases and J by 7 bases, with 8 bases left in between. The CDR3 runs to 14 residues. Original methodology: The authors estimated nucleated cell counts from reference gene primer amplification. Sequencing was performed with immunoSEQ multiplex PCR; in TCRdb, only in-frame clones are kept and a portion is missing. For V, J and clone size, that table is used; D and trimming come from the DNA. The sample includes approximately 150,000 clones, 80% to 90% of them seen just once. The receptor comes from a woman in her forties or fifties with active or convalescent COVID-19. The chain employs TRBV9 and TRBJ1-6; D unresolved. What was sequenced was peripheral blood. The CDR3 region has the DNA TGTGCCAGCAGCGTAGTGGGAGACAATTCACCCCTCCACTTT. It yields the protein CASSVVGDNSPLHF.